These 8 T cell receptor beta chains share one sample of origin, sequenced in a study of T cells after posttransplantation cyclophosphamide. The method was immunoSEQ multiplex PCR; TCRdb's version includes in-frame clones alone and lacks a portion of them. The table lists tens of thousands of clones, with no singletons. The sequenced sample consisted of PBMCs. These receptors were collected from a woman in her twenties or thirties in good health and a related stem cell transplant donor.

This clone was seen only a few times. The chain joins TRBV6-1 to TRBJ1-1; D is possibly TRBD1 (5 bases). The CDR3 is 14 residues long. Germline CDR1 reads MNHNS; CDR2 reads SASEGT. The germline V and J ends were trimmed by 2 bases and 5 bases, with 12 bases remaining between them. The CDR3 spells CASSEPAGRTEAFF. CDR3 in DNA: TGTGCCAGCAGTGAACCGGCAGGGCGGACTGAAGCTTTCTTT.

This chain uses TRBV24-1 with TRBJ2-5, with D perhaps matching TRBD1 (6 bases). CDR1 is KGHDR, CDR2 SFDVKD, per germline. The CDR3 runs to 14 residues. Trimming removed 4 bases at V and 0 bases at J, with 8 bases between. The CDR3 sequence: CATSDRGNQETQYF. CDR3 coding DNA: TGTGCCACCAGTGACAGGGGCAACCAAGAGACCCAGTACTTC.

In its sample, this clone was seen a few times. For the CDR3, the DNA is TGTGCCAGCAACAGGGCGGGGGGGCAAGAGACCCAGTACTTC. As protein: CASNRAGGQETQYF. The chain recombines TRBV12-3 or TRBV12-4 with TRBJ2-5; 9 nucleotides match TRBD2. With V trimmed by 7 bases and J by 2 bases, 5 bases remained unmatched. The CDR3 consists of 14 residues.

The V gene is TRBV12-3 or TRBV12-4, the J gene TRBJ1-6; D gene unclear. CDR3 length equals 14 residues. With 3 bases removed from V and 5 bases from J, the gap between germline ends came to 8 bases. CDR3 sequence (DNA): TGTGCCAGCAGTTTTGGGCAAGATAATTCACCCCTCCACTTT. It translates to CASSFGQDNSPLHF.

The table lists this clone with many counts. The chain couples TRBV14 to TRBJ1-6, with 7 bases aligning to TRBD1. Germline V gene data show CDR1 as SGHDN and CDR2 as FVKESK. The CDR3 is made up of 15 amino acids. The J segment lost 9 bases and the V segment lost 4 bases, leaving 9 bases of the junction unmatched. CDR3 coding DNA: TGTGCCAGCAGCCTAGCCTGGGACAGCAGTTCACCCCTCCACTTT. It codes for CASSLAWDSSSPLHF.

This clone was counted ten times or more. The chain is built from TRBV2 and TRBJ1-4; the D gene is possibly TRBD1 (5 bases). Trimming took 3 bases from V and 7 from J, leaving 15 bases between them. Germline V gene sequence: CDR1 SNHLY, CDR2 FYNNEI. This CDR3 has 15 amino acids. CDR3 protein: CASSDEAGPPEKLFF. The CDR3 region has the DNA TGTGCCAGCAGTGATGAGGCAGGGCCCCCTGAAAAACTGTTTTTT. The full variable domain, with the rest looked up from reference TRBV2 and TRBJ1-4, is EPEVTQTPSHQVTQMGQEVILRCVPISNHLYFYWYRQILGQKVEFLVSFYNNEISEKSEIFDDQFSVERPDGSNFTLKIRSTKLEDSAMYFCASSDEAGPPEKLFFGSGTQLSVL.

The chain couples TRBV29-1 to TRBJ2-7; no definite D call. CDR3 length: 15 residues. V dropped 2 bases and J dropped 4 bases, with 18 bases sitting between them. The germline V gene encodes CDR1 SQVTM and CDR2 ANQGSEA. CDR3 bases: TGCAGCGTTGAATTGAAGGGTGACATTAAGTACGAGCAGTACTTC. Amino acids: CSVELKGDIKYEQYF.

In its sample, this clone was seen a few times. The rearrangement links TRBV6-1 to TRBJ1-5; 8 bases are a match to TRBD1. This CDR3 is 17 amino acids long. Germline CDR1 and CDR2: MNHNS and SASEGT. The trim removed 2 bases at V and 6 bases at J, leaving 12 bases unmatched. CDR3 loop: CASSENPLLRGLQPQHF. The CDR3 DNA reads as TGTGCCAGCAGTGAAAATCCCCTACTCAGGGGGCTTCAGCCCCAGCATTTT.